A selection of T cell receptor beta chains follows, all from one sample in a study of cytomegalovirus exposure and HLA in healthy donors. The data were produced by immunoSEQ multiplex PCR, yet TCRdb's version contains in-frame clones alone and is incomplete. Of some 170,000 clones in the sample, about 83% were seen once. Sequencing was carried out using PBMCs. These receptors came from a woman in her 30s in good health and CMV-seronegative. Both conserved end residues are part of each CDR3. A D gene is named only where the DNA matches it firmly. The size entry is marked missing in some rows and otherwise reads once, few, many or a size class.

J | length | size | D | V | DNA | CDR3
TRBJ2-3 | 11 | . | . | TRBV6-6 | TGTGCCAGCAGTCTAAGAGATACGCAGTATTTT | CASSLRDTQYF
TRBJ2-7 | 13 | . | . | TRBV30 | TGTGCCGCCGCAGAGGGAATCCTCGACGAGCAGTACTTC | CAAAEGILDEQYF
TRBJ1-1 | 14 | once | . | TRBV6-6 | TGTGCCAGCAGTTACCGCCAGGTGGGCACTGAAGCTTTCTTT | CASSYRQVGTEAFF
TRBJ2-7 | 14 | . | . | TRBV9 | TGTGCCAGCAGCCTTACTTCTAGCTCCTACGAGCAGTACTTC | CASSLTSSSYEQYF
TRBJ2-7 | 16 | . | TRBD1 | TRBV5-1 | TGCGCCAGCAGCTTGGCTCGAGGGACAGGGACCTACGAGCAGTACTTC | CASSLARGTGTYEQYF
TRBJ2-1 | 17 | once | TRBD2 | TRBV5-6 | TGTGCCAGCAGCTTATTACCGGGCGGGGGGACATACAATGAGCAGTTCTTC | CASSLLPGGGTYNEQFF
TRBJ1-2 | 12 | few | . | TRBV30 | TGTGCCTGGGAAGCCGGACAGATCGGCTACACCTTC | CAWEAGQIGYTF
TRBJ2-1 | 14 | . | . | TRBV29-1 | TGCAGCGGGCTGGGGGGGCTAAGATACAATGAGCAGTTCTTC | CSGLGGLRYNEQFF
TRBJ1-4 | 19 | . | TRBD1 | TRBV5-1 | TGCGCCAGCAGCTCCTCGAGGACAGGGACCAACTATATGAATGAAAAACTGTTTTTT | CASSSSRTGTNYMNEKLFF
TRBJ2-7 | 13 | . | . | TRBV19 | TGTGCCAGTAGTCCTCGCCAGACCTACGAGCAGTACTTC | CASSPRQTYEQYF
TRBJ1-1 | 12 | . | . | TRBV6-1 | TGTGCCAGCAGTGAAGCCGGGACTGAAGCTTTCTTT | CASSEAGTEAFF
TRBJ2-7 | 14 | once | TRBD2 | TRBV30 | TGTGCCTGGAACCCTAGCGGGGGGGCCTACGAGCAGTACTTC | CAWNPSGGAYEQYF
TRBJ1-4 | 15 | . | . | TRBV14 | TGTGCCAGCAGCCCTACAGGGTTTAGGTCGGAAAAACTGTTTTTT | CASSPTGFRSEKLFF
TRBJ2-5 | 16 | . | . | TRBV29-1 | TGCAGCGTTGAAAGACAGGTCCGGGATCTGGGGGAGACCCAGTACTTC | CSVERQVRDLGETQYF
TRBJ2-7 | 12 | . | TRBD1 | TRBV7-9 | TGTGCCAGCAGGGGATCAGACAGGGTGCAGTACTTC | CASRGSDRVQYF
TRBJ1-2 | 16 | . | . | TRBV7-8 | TGTGCCAGCAGCCTAGAACCCGTGTATGGGGCCTATGGCTACACCTTC | CASSLEPVYGAYGYTF
TRBJ2-1 | 16 | . | TRBD2 | TRBV7-9 | TGTGCCAGCAGCGCTTCTAGCGGGGGGGCCAACAATGAGCAGTTCTTC | CASSASSGGANNEQFF
TRBJ2-2 | 16 | . | . | TRBV27 | TGTGCCAGCAGTTTAATCGGGGGATCGCGCACCGGGGAGCTGTTTTTT | CASSLIGGSRTGELFF
TRBJ2-2 | 18 | . | TRBD1 | TRBV2 | TGTGCCAGCAGTGGAGGCCGGACAGGGGGCGGGAACACCGGGGAGCTGTTTTTT | CASSGGRTGGGNTGELFF
TRBJ2-1 | 14 | . | . | TRBV4-3 | TGCGCCAGCAGCCTCGGGGGACCGTACAATGAGCAGTTCTTC | CASSLGGPYNEQFF
TRBJ2-2 | 12 | few | . | TRBV7-9 | TGTGCCAGCAGCTTAAGAGACGGGGAGCTGTTTTTT | CASSLRDGELFF
TRBJ2-5 | 14 | . | TRBD2 | TRBV2 | TGTGCCAGCAGCCCCGGGACTAGCGGCGAGACCCAGTACTTC | CASSPGTSGETQYF
TRBJ2-3 | 14 | . | . | TRBV7-9 | TGTGCCAGCAGCTTTCGACAGGCCACAGATACGCAGTATTTT | CASSFRQATDTQYF
TRBJ2-1 | 12 | . | TRBD2 | TRBV6-1 | TGTGCCAGCAGTGAAAGCGGGGGCGAGCAGTTCTTC | CASSESGGEQFF
TRBJ2-2 | 18 | . | TRBD1 | TRBV6-4 | TGTGCCAGCAGTGACCATCCTAGGACAGGGCAATACACCGGGGAGCTGTTTTTT | CASSDHPRTGQYTGELFF
TRBJ1-3 | 16 | . | . | TRBV4-1 | TGCGCCAGCAGCCAAGATAGGGGCGTATCGGGAAACACCATATATTTT | CASSQDRGVSGNTIYF
TRBJ1-5 | 15 | once | . | TRBV19 | TGTGCCAGTAGTATGGTCTCCCAGGGGAATCAGCCCCAGCATTTT | CASSMVSQGNQPQHF
TRBJ2-1 | 13 | . | . | TRBV5-1 | TGCGCCAGCAGCCGGAGCTCCTACAATGAGCAGTTCTTC | CASSRSSYNEQFF
TRBJ2-4 | 20 | . | TRBD2 | TRBV2 | TGTGCCAGCAGTGAAGAGGGACTAGCGGGGGTGGGTCTAGCCAAAAACATTCAGTACTTC | CASSEEGLAGVGLAKNIQYF
TRBJ1-2 | 13 | . | TRBD1 | TRBV6-6 | TGTGCCAGCAGCCAGGGGGCAAACTATGGCTACACCTTC | CASSQGANYGYTF
TRBJ1-2 | 16 | few | TRBD1 | TRBV2 | TGTGCCAGCAGCGAAGGGACAGGGGCTCCCAACTATGGCTACACCTTC | CASSEGTGAPNYGYTF